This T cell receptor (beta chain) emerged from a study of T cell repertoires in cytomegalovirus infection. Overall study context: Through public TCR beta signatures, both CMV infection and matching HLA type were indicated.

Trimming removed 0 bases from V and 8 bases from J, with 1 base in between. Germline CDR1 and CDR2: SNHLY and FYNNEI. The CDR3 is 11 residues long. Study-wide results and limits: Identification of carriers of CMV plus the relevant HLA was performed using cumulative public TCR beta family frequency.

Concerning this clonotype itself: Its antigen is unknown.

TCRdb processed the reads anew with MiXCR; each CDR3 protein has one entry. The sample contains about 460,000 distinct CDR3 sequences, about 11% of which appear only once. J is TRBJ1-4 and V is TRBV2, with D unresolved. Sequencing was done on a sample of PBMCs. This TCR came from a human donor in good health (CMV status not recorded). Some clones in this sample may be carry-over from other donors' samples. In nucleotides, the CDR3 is TGTGCCAGCAGTGAAGCGGAAAAACTGTTTTTT. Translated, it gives CASSEAEKLFF.